The entry below gives a single TCR beta chain sequence along with its context. Its antigen is currently unknown. This entry comes from a study of CD8+ T cells in alopecia areata. The CDR3 runs 16 residues. Trimming removed 5 bases from V and 9 bases from J, with 23 bases in between. The germline V gene encodes CDR1 LGHNA and CDR2 YNFKEQ. General observations from the study: Many expanded lesional clones stayed in scalp and blood while on tofacitinib.

It was cDNA, reverse transcribed from extracted RNA, that served as the sequencing template. Sequenced by immunoSEQ multiplex PCR; TCRdb stores in-frame clones only, minus some. The sample gives fewer than 250,000 clones, less than 50% of which show up once; approximately 2.9% is in the top ten. Treatment indicated: oral pan-JAK inhibitor, 5-10 mg twice daily. The V gene is TRBV4-2, the J gene TRBJ2-1; D could derive from TRBD1 or TRBD2 (6 bases each). The starting material was CD4+ T cells sorted from blood, obtained at roughly week 36, from a patient treated with tofacitinib. The receptor comes from a human donor with alopecia areata. The CDR3 region is CASSYEGRGGFSEQFF. In DNA, the CDR3 is TGTGCCAGCAGCTACGAAGGGAGAGGGGGGTTCAGTGAGCAGTTCTTC.